The 24 T cell receptor beta chains presented below share a single source sample, sequenced in a study of tumor-infiltrating lymphocytes in primary liver carcinoma. Germline DNA was also extracted, and blood RNA derived from unsorted whole blood. Starting from around 500 ng of total RNA, TCR beta cDNA was produced with a primer in the constant region. Each TCR beta library was derived from three nested multiplex PCR rounds that employed slightly modified ARM-PCR. Rounds one and two of PCR, each of 10 cycles, were primed with TRBV1-TRBV30 forward primers and a C-beta reverse primer. TCRdb called the multiplex PCR reads again in MiXCR, with one record for every CDR3 protein. This repertoire shows about 330,000 distinct CDR3 sequences, about two thirds found once; its top ten account for roughly 6.5%. The material sequenced was peripheral blood. The source is a man in his forties with primary liver carcinoma and hepatitis B virus infection.

As regards this clonotype: With a much larger clone just one base away, this may be a read error. This chain connects TRBV6-6 to TRBJ1-1; TRBD1 agrees at 7 bases. This CDR3 comprises 15 residues. From germline, CDR1 is MNHNY and CDR2 SVGAGI (reference sequence). The CDR3 loop is CDSSYPQGKVAEAFF. As DNA, the CDR3 is TGTGACAGCAGTTACCCACAGGGGAAAGTGGCTGAAGCTTTCTTT.

The J gene is TRBJ2-3, the V gene TRBV29-1, with TRBD2 matching over 9 bases. This CDR3 region has 13 residues. Unmatched junction bases numbered 8, after V lost 4 bases and J lost 9 bases. Germline CDR1 and CDR2: SQVTM and ANQGSEA. The chain's CDR3 is CSVGAGGVDTQYF. Written as DNA, the CDR3 is TGCAGCGTTGGTGCGGGAGGGGTAGACACGCAGTATTTT.

This sequence joins TRBV28 and TRBJ2-7; D may be TRBD1 or TRBD2 (6 bases each). Trimming cost V 6 bases and J 0 bases, with 15 bases left between them. The CDR3 spans 15 residues. Per the germline V gene, CDR1 is MDHEN and CDR2 is SYDVKM. The CDR3 nucleotides are TGTGCCAGCAGAGCGGCGGGACACAGCTCCTACGAGCAGTACTTC. It translates to CASRAAGHSSYEQYF.

Remarks on this clonotype: A junction boundary mismatches the germline segment, possibly from a read error. The gene calls are TRBV11-2 and TRBJ2-2; D may be TRBD1 (6 bases). The CDR3 length is 15 residues. In germline, CDR1 is SGHAT, CDR2 FQNNGV. The CDR3 loop reads CASSLQGPNTRELFF. The CDR3 nucleotides read TGTGCTAGCAGCTTACAGGGACCGAACACCAGGGAGCTGTTTTTC.

This clonotype showed up just a few times. The chain uses TRBV6-5 and TRBJ1-4, with TRBD1 as a possible D gene (5 bases). With 6 bases removed from V and 5 bases from J, the gap between germline ends came to 16 bases. Germline CDR1 MNHEY, CDR2 SVGAGI. CDR3 length equals 15 residues. CDR3 protein: CASRQLRGGNEKLFF. CDR3 in DNA: TGTGCCAGCAGGCAGTTACGGGGGGGGAATGAAAAACTGTTTTTT.

The chain employs TRBV7-9 and TRBJ1-4, with D unclear. Germline V lookup: CDR1 SEHNR, CDR2 FQNEAQ (reference sequence). This CDR3 has 16 residues. The ends were cut back, 4 bases at V and 0 bases at J, with 12 bases in the middle. CDR3 bases: TGTGCCAGCAGCTCCCGCCCGATGGCAACTAATGAAAAACTGTTTTTT. This gives the protein CASSSRPMATNEKLFF.

Comments on this clonotype: Possible read error: a much larger clone is one base away. The chain has TRBV6-5 and TRBJ2-7; D is undetermined. The CDR3 consists of 13 residues. Germline values: CDR1 MNHEY, CDR2 SVGAGI. V was shortened by 4 bases and J by 5 bases, with 12 bases between the two germline ends. CDR3 sequence (DNA): TGTGCCAGCAGTTTCGGGCCAGGTAACGAGCAGTACTTC. It specifies CASSFGPGNEQYF.

Of note for this clonotype: One base away lies a much larger clone, so this may be a sequencing read error. This chain joins TRBV12-3 or TRBV12-4 and TRBJ2-7; D uncertain. CDR3 length: 12 residues. V was cut by 9 bases and J by 1 base, with 10 bases left in between. The CDR3 sequence: CASSLESYEQYF. The CDR3, as DNA: TGTGCCAGTTCCTTGGAATCCTACGAGCAGTACTTC.

This chain joins TRBV20-1 and TRBJ1-2, with 7 bases matching TRBD1. Looked up from germline, CDR1 is DFQATT and CDR2 is SNEGSKA (reference sequence). Losses at the gene ends were 5 bases for V and 8 bases for J; bases not matched to a gene: 11. The CDR3 sequence is 13 residues long. The CDR3: CSAYPTGAQGYTF. CDR3 coding DNA: TGCAGTGCTTACCCCACAGGGGCGCAGGGCTACACCTTC.

This clonotype was recorded at least ten times. J is TRBJ2-2 and V is TRBV5-6, with 8 bases lining up with TRBD1. Germline lookup yields CDR1 SGHDT and CDR2 YYEEEE. J lost 4 bases, V lost 4 bases, and 6 bases had no gene match. The CDR3 loop spans 15 amino acids. CDR3 in DNA: TGTGCCAGCAGCCCTCGGACAGGGAGCACCGGGGAGCTGTTTTTT. Translating it yields CASSPRTGSTGELFF.

This clonotype appeared once. This is likely a read error, given that the CDR3 carries no conserved phenylalanine or tryptophan at its end. It is unclear where the CDR3 begins or ends on the DNA, so no DNA is shown, and the CDR3 is as TCRdb lists it. This chain uses TRBV5-1 with TRBJ2-7. Germline V CDR1 and CDR2: SGHRS, YFSETQ. 13 amino acids form the CDR3, both terminal residues included. Here the CDR3 reads CASSSSRSYELYL.

A single count supports this clonotype. At one end, the junction sequence differs from germline, possibly due to a read error. The V call is TRBV5-4, the J call TRBJ2-7; D not resolved. The CDR3 is made up of 17 amino acids. CDR1 SGHNT and CDR2 YYREEE come from the germline V gene (reference sequence). The CDR3 DNA follows: TGTGCCGGCAGTCGAAGCAGTCCTAGTGGATACTCCTACGAGCAGTACTTC. It is translated as CAGSRSSPSGYSYEQYF.

The J gene is TRBJ2-1, the V gene TRBV11-2; D is perhaps TRBD2 (6 bases). The germline CDR1 and CDR2 sequences are SGHAT and FQNNGV. The CDR3 runs 15 residues. The ends were cut back, 5 bases at V and 7 bases at J, with 18 bases in the middle. Here the CDR3 DNA reads TGTGCCAGCAGCGGAGGGACCTTCAGTGGGAATGAGCAGTTCTTC. Translation gives CASSGGTFSGNEQFF.

Of note for this clonotype: Possible read error: a much larger clone is one base away. The chain is built from TRBV6-5 and TRBJ2-7; 7 bases agree with TRBD1. Germline CDR1 MNHEY, CDR2 SVGAGI. The CDR3 loop spans 14 amino acids. CDR3 in amino acids: CASSSSWTGYGQYF. The CDR3 coding sequence is TGTGCCAGCAGTTCCTCCTGGACAGGCTACGGGCAGTACTTC.

This clonotype was picked up many times. The J gene is TRBJ1-5, the V gene TRBV12-3 or TRBV12-4; tentatively, D is TRBD1 (6 bases). Trimming pared 8 bases from V and 5 bases from J, leaving 13 bases between. The CDR3 has 13 amino acids. The CDR3 protein is CASAVGAYQPQHF. CDR3 coding DNA: TGTGCCAGCGCGGTGGGGGCATATCAGCCCCAGCATTTT.

Regarding this clonotype: The junction and the germline gene differ at one end; a read error may be behind it. The chain employs TRBV11-2 and TRBJ2-5, with 7 bases matching TRBD2. Germline loops: CDR1 SGHAT, CDR2 FQNNGV. The CDR3 sequence is 15 residues long. The chain's CDR3 is CASTPSAGEAKTRYF. The CDR3, as DNA: TGTGCCAGTACCCCGTCGGCGGGAGAAGCAAAGACCCGGTACTTC.

The chain uses TRBV13 and TRBJ2-7; 7 bases map to TRBD1. The trim removed 7 bases at V and 3 bases at J, leaving 6 bases unmatched. The CDR3 is 13 residues long. Germline V lookup: CDR1 PRHDT, CDR2 FYEKMQ (reference sequence). CDR3 in amino acids: CASNPGTDYEQYF. The CDR3, as DNA: TGTGCCAGCAACCCTGGGACAGACTACGAGCAGTACTTC. Full variable domain (remainder filled in from reference TRBV13 and TRBJ2-7): AAGVIQSPRHLIKEKRETATLKCYPIPRHDTVYWYQQGPGQDPQFLISFYEKMQSDKGSIPDRFSAQQFSDYHSELNMSSLELGDSALYFCASNPGTDYEQYFGPGTRLTVT.

This CDR3 is CASSLAFGGQAFFPYEQYF. CDR3 nucleotide sequence: TGTGCCAGCAGCTTGGCCTTCGGGGGACAGGCATTCTTTCCCTACGAGCAGTACTTC. The chain couples TRBV5-5 to TRBJ2-7; 8 nucleotides agree with TRBD1. From germline, CDR1 is SGHKS and CDR2 YYEKEE (reference sequence). The length of the CDR3 is 19 residues. V was clipped by 0 bases and J by 2 bases; unmatched bases: 16.

In its sample, this clonotype was seen many times. The CDR3 nucleotides read TGTGCCAGCAGCTCATCGGGAGATGGAGATACGCAGTATTTT. This codes for CASSSSGDGDTQYF. The V gene is TRBV11-2, the J gene TRBJ2-3, with D possibly being TRBD2 (6 bases). CDR1 and CDR2 (germline): SGHAT, FQNNGV. The CDR3 sequence is 14 residues long. Trimming left V 4 bases short and J 5 bases short, with 13 bases between.

This clonotype appeared a few times. The rearrangement joins TRBV6-5 to TRBJ1-5; D not certain. CDR3 size: 15 residues. Germline CDR1 MNHEY, CDR2 SVGAGI. Trimming stripped 6 bases from V and 7 bases from J, with 19 bases between. The CDR3 nucleotides read TGTGCCAGCAGGTCTTTAGGCAGGCGTGACCAGCCCCAGCATTTT. Amino acids: CASRSLGRRDQPQHF.

This clonotype appeared a few times. The chain employs TRBV28 and TRBJ2-2, with D perhaps matching TRBD1 (5 bases). This CDR3 comprises 13 residues. The germline V gene encodes CDR1 MDHEN and CDR2 SYDVKM. V lost 2 bases and J 6 bases, leaving 7 bases between the germline ends. The CDR3 sequence: CASSLPGSGELFF. The CDR3 coding sequence is TGTGCCAGCAGTTTACCAGGGTCCGGGGAGCTGTTTTTT. Supplemented by reference TRBV28 and TRBJ2-2, the full variable domain reads DVKVTQSSRYLVKRTGEKVFLECVQDMDHENMFWYRQDPGLGLRLIYFSYDVKMKEKGDIPEGYSVSREKKERFSLILESASTNQTSMYLCASSLPGSGELFFGEGSRLTVL.

This clonotype has only a few counts. The chain carries TRBV30 and TRBJ1-2; a weak D match, TRBD1 (5 bases). Germline V gene sequence: CDR1 GTSNPN, CDR2 SVGIG (reference sequence). Trimming took 3 bases from V and 8 from J, leaving 13 bases between them. The CDR3 has 12 residues. CDR3 protein: CAWSVSGFGYTF. CDR3 in DNA: TGTGCCTGGAGCGTTTCAGGGTTCGGCTACACCTTC.

As concerns this clonotype: This may come from a read error, since a much larger clone is one base off. The rearrangement links TRBV4-2 to TRBJ1-5; no definite D call. The CDR3 consists of 15 residues. Per the germline V gene, CDR1 is LGHNA and CDR2 is YNFKEQ. CDR3 nucleotide sequence: TGTACCAGCAGCCAAGGACTGGGAAGCAATCAGCCCCAGCATTTT. Translating it yields CTSSQGLGSNQPQHF.

Of note for this clonotype: A much larger clone lies a single base off, so this may be a read error. The rearrangement joins TRBV10-3 to TRBJ1-1; no definite D call. The CDR3 has 12 amino acids. From germline, CDR1 is ENHRY and CDR2 SYGVKD. The CDR3 reads CATSEARGEAFF. In DNA form, the CDR3 reads TGTGCCACCAGTGAGGCGAGAGGTGAAGCTTTCTTT.